Reported below is one T cell receptor beta chain. Its antigen is not known. 13 Jbeta primers and 60 Vbeta primers were used for the PCR. The authors' processing: Roughly 12 million shared chains were among 80 million or so unique TCR beta chains counted in a later analysis. Generated by immunoSEQ multiplex PCR, the TCRdb table keeps only in-frame clones and is missing some. That table supplies the V and J calls and clone size; D and trimming were determined from the DNA. The table has 200,000 to 250,000 clones, almost 80% seen once. This sample is part of a study of cytomegalovirus exposure and HLA in healthy donors. Study-level findings and limits: A list of 150 or so TCR beta chains associated with cytomegalovirus was given. The productive fraction for most TCR beta V segments was about 87% or about 30% in an earlier analysis. One variant, a missense change in DCLRE1C, was linked in a later analysis to TCR beta V- and J-gene trimming.

This CDR3 region has 15 residues. The V gene's germline CDR1 is LNHDA and CDR2 SQIVND (reference sequence). V was pared by 6 bases and J by 4 bases, with 8 bases of the junction left unmatched. This chain joins TRBV19 and TRBJ2-1, with 8 bases that match TRBD2. The source of this sequence is a male donor in good health and CMV-seronegative. Sequences were obtained from PBMCs. The CDR3 reads CASRASLAGYNEQFF. The CDR3 nucleotides are TGTGCCAGTAGAGCCTCCTTAGCGGGGTACAATGAGCAGTTCTTC.